These 20 T cell receptor beta chains share one sample of origin, sequenced in a study of shared clonotypes between healthy human individuals. The assay was immunoSEQ multiplex PCR, and TCRdb's table has in-frame clones only and misses some. The sample consists of more than 1 million clones, about four fifths of them appearing once. The sample consisted of memory CD4+ T cells from PBMCs. The subset: CD45RA-negative fraction. The source of these receptors is a man between 18 and 35 years old in good health. Some clones in this sample may be carry-over from other donors' samples.

V is TRBV5-4 and J is TRBJ2-1, with 10 bases matching TRBD2. CDR1 SGHNT and CDR2 YYREEE come from the germline V gene (reference sequence). Unmatched junction bases numbered 9, after V lost 0 bases and J lost 12 bases. The CDR3 is 15 amino acids. The CDR3 DNA follows: TGTGCCAGCAGCTTGGTGGTAGCGGGAGGCCAAGGGCAGTTCTTC. This sequence encodes CASSLVVAGGQGQFF. Together with reference TRBV5-4 and TRBJ2-1, the CDR3 gives the full variable domain: ETGVTQSPTHLIKTRGQQVTLRCSSQSGHNTVSWYQQALGQGPQFIFQYYREEENGRGNFPPRFSGLQFPNYSSELNVNALELDDSALYLCASSLVVAGGQGQFFGPGTRLTVL.

Remarks on this clone: The sample contains more than one DNA sequence encoding this CDR3. The V gene is TRBV5-6, the J gene TRBJ2-1, with 8 bases aligning to TRBD2. CDR3 size: 15 residues. V was pared by 1 base and J by 4 bases, with 4 bases of the junction left unmatched. Germline loops: CDR1 SGHDT, CDR2 YYEEEE. CDR3: CASSLRLAGYNEQFF. The CDR3 nucleotides read TGTGCCAGCAGCTTGCGGTTAGCGGGGTACAATGAGCAGTTCTTC.

The chain joins TRBV9 to TRBJ2-1, with unresolved D. Germline assignment: CDR1 SGDLS and CDR2 YYNGEE. There are 14 residues in the CDR3. V was pared by 0 bases and J by 4 bases, with 8 bases between. The CDR3 region has the DNA TGTGCCAGCAGCGTAGTTGCGGCATACAATGAGCAGTTCTTC. It codes for CASSVVAAYNEQFF.

The chain couples TRBV18 to TRBJ1-1, with D hard to call. The germline V and J ends were trimmed by 3 bases and 0 bases, with 11 bases remaining between them. The germline gives CDR1 KGHSH, CDR2 LQKENI. CDR3 size: 15 residues. The CDR3 nucleotides are TGTGCCAGCTCACCGGTCAGTGGGCTGAACACTGAAGCTTTCTTT. It yields the protein CASSPVSGLNTEAFF.

This clone occurred once. This chain joins TRBV7-2 and TRBJ2-7; TRBD1 matches at 7 bases. J was trimmed by 3 bases and V by 1 base; bases with no gene match: 6. The CDR3 has 15 amino acids. CDR1 is SGHTA, CDR2 FQGNSA, per germline. The CDR3 reads CASSLVRGGDYEQYF. The CDR3 coding sequence is TGTGCCAGCAGCTTAGTCAGAGGGGGCGACTACGAGCAGTACTTC.

V is TRBV11-2 and J is TRBJ2-1, with 9 bases lining up with TRBD2. The V segment lost 1 base and the J segment 2 bases; nucleotides outside the gene matches: 3. CDR1 and CDR2 from the germline V gene are SGHAT and FQNNGV. This CDR3 is built from 16 residues. The CDR3 nucleotides read TGTGCCAGCAGCTTAGCCGGCGGGAGGGCCTACAATGAGCAGTTCTTC. Translating it yields CASSLAGGRAYNEQFF.

The chain joins TRBV19 to TRBJ1-1; the D gene is possibly TRBD1 (5 bases). This CDR3 is 14 amino acids long. Germline CDR1 is LNHDA and CDR2 is SQIVND (reference sequence). V shed 3 bases and J shed 4 bases, with 12 bases lying between them. CDR3 in DNA: TGTGCCAGTAGTATCGCAGGGATGGGCACTGAAGCTTTCTTT. Its protein is CASSIAGMGTEAFF.

CDR3 DNA: TGCGCCAGCAGCTTACCTACCCAGGGGGCAACGGAGACCCAGTACTTC. Residues: CASSLPTQGATETQYF. The chain has TRBV5-1 and TRBJ2-5, with TRBD1 matching over 8 bases. The V and J ends lost 2 bases and 5 bases, in that order; junction bases with no gene match: 11. Germline V lookup: CDR1 SGHRS, CDR2 YFSETQ. This CDR3 spans 16 amino acids.

The V and J genes are TRBV11-3 and TRBJ1-4, with D perhaps TRBD1 (6 bases). This CDR3 has 16 amino acids. V was clipped by 5 bases and J by 0 bases, with 13 bases between them. CDR1 and CDR2 (germline): SGHNT, YENEEA. The chain's CDR3 is CASSPRTVATNEKLFF. CDR3 coding DNA: TGTGCCAGCAGCCCAAGGACAGTTGCAACTAATGAAAAACTGTTTTTT. The full variable domain, in which reference TRBV11-3 and TRBJ1-4 provide the parts outside the CDR3, is EAGVVQSPRYKIIEKKQPVAFWCNPISGHNTLYWYLQNLGQGPELLIRYENEEAVDDSQLPKDRFSAERLKGVDSTLKIQPAELGDSAVYLCASSPRTVATNEKLFFGSGTQLSVL.

This clone was detected only once. The V and J genes are TRBV11-2 and TRBJ2-7; D not certain. Germline lookup yields CDR1 SGHAT and CDR2 FQNNGV. V lost 3 bases and J 3 bases, leaving 12 bases between the germline ends. The CDR3 sequence is 14 residues long. In DNA, the CDR3 is TGTGCCAGCAGCTTTAGTGTGCCGGTCTACGAGCAGTACTTC. It yields the protein CASSFSVPVYEQYF.

This clone was observed many times. The chain has TRBV2 and TRBJ1-1; tentatively, D is TRBD1 (6 bases). The CDR3 length is 10 residues. V gave up 8 bases and J gave up 8 bases, with 9 bases separating them. The germline V gene encodes CDR1 SNHLY and CDR2 FYNNEI. The CDR3 is CASSQGEAFF. Written as DNA, the CDR3 is TGTGCCAGCTCCCAGGGGGAAGCTTTCTTT.

The chain joins TRBV20-1 to TRBJ2-1; D remains ambiguous. Between the trimmed V and J ends, which lost 5 bases and 10 bases, there was a span of 9 bases. The CDR3 is made up of 10 amino acids. Germline V gene sequence: CDR1 DFQATT, CDR2 SNEGSKA (reference sequence). In nucleotides, the CDR3 is TGCAGTGCTGTAGCTGTCGAGCAGTTCTTC. Translation: CSAVAVEQFF.

V usage is TRBV19 and J usage is TRBJ2-1; D is undetermined. V lost 6 bases, J lost 6 bases, and 24 bases lay in between. The CDR3 has 17 amino acids. Germline assignment: CDR1 LNHDA and CDR2 SQIVND (reference sequence). The CDR3 nucleotides read TGTGCCAGTAGCCGACTCGCCGGGCCCATTGAGACCAATGAGCAGTTCTTC. It specifies CASSRLAGPIETNEQFF.

The gene calls are TRBV10-1 and TRBJ1-1; D not resolved. The length of the CDR3 is 16 residues. V lost 2 bases and J lost 1, with 14 bases in between. Germline CDR1 and CDR2: WNHNN and SYGVQD (reference sequence). The CDR3 reads CASSEGSPGANTEAFF. Written as DNA, the CDR3 is TGCGCCAGCAGTGAGGGGTCCCCAGGCGCGAACACTGAAGCTTTCTTT.

This clone was seen only once. The CDR3 reads CASSTEQGRETQYF. The DNA of the CDR3 is TGTGCCAGCAGCACCGAACAGGGGAGGGAGACCCAGTACTTC. The V gene is TRBV7-2, the J gene TRBJ2-5, with a tentative D call TRBD1 (7 bases). From germline, CDR1 is SGHTA and CDR2 FQGNSA. This CDR3 has 14 residues. V lost 5 bases to trimming and J lost 5 bases, with 15 bases between them.

V usage is TRBV5-4 and J usage is TRBJ2-5, with 10 positions matching TRBD1. CDR1 is SGHNT, CDR2 YYREEE, per germline (reference sequence). The junction had 13 bases not matched to a gene; V was cut back by 7 bases and J by 7 bases. The CDR3 length is 15 residues. The DNA of the CDR3 is TGTGCCAGCGGGCGCAATGACAGGGGGCTTGGGACCCAGTACTTC. The encoded protein is CASGRNDRGLGTQYF.

This clone was seen just once. V is TRBV7-9 and J is TRBJ1-1; 7 bases align to TRBD1. Germline CDR1 and CDR2: SEHNR and FQNEAQ (reference sequence). With V trimmed by 5 bases and J by 1 base, 10 bases remained unmatched. CDR3 length: 16 residues. The CDR3 nucleotides read TGTGCCAGCAGCGTTAGAGGGGACAGTACGAACACTGAAGCTTTCTTT. It translates to CASSVRGDSTNTEAFF.

The rearrangement uses TRBV30 and TRBJ1-6; the D is unclear. Germline V lookup: CDR1 GTSNPN, CDR2 SVGIG (reference sequence). This CDR3 contains 11 residues. Deletions cut 1 base from V and 16 bases from J, with 11 bases between. The CDR3 here is CAWSAPFPLHF. The CDR3 DNA reads as TGTGCCTGGAGTGCCCCGTTTCCACTCCACTTT. The complete variable domain, with remaining parts taken from reference TRBV30 and TRBJ1-6, reads SQTIHQWPATLVQPVGSPLSLECTVEGTSNPNLYWYRQAAGRGLQLLFYSVGIGQISSEVPQNLSASRPQDRQFILSSKKLLLSDSGFYLCAWSAPFPLHFGNGTRLTVT.

About this clone: An end of the junction differs from the germline gene, which may be a read error. This chain connects TRBV28 to TRBJ1-2, with TRBD1 matching 7 bases. The germline V gene encodes CDR1 MDHEN and CDR2 SYDVKM. CDR3 length: 14 amino acids. CDR3 sequence reads: CVSRTTGVRYGYTF. The CDR3 DNA is TGTGTCAGCAGAACTACAGGGGTCCGGTATGGCTACACCTTC.

This clone was picked up one time. The genes are TRBV5-4 and TRBJ1-3; D is perhaps TRBD1 (6 bases). The CDR3 sequence is 17 residues long. Trimming removed 2 bases at V and 1 base at J, with 16 bases between. The germline V gene encodes CDR1 SGHNT and CDR2 YYREEE (reference sequence). In DNA form, the CDR3 reads TGTGCCAGCAGCTTTCGATGGGGAGGACAGTCTGGAAACACCATATATTTT. It codes for CASSFRWGGQSGNTIYF. Variable domain in full (rest from reference TRBV5-4 and TRBJ1-3): ETGVTQSPTHLIKTRGQQVTLRCSSQSGHNTVSWYQQALGQGPQFIFQYYREEENGRGNFPPRFSGLQFPNYSSELNVNALELDDSALYLCASSFRWGGQSGNTIYFGEGSWLTVV.